These 14 T cell receptor beta chains originate from one sample sequenced in a study of blood T cells in healthy people across ages (dated by TCRdb to between 2014 and 2017). Libraries were prepared through 5' RACE. Data came from an Illumina HiSeq 2500. The second PCR ran for roughly 7 to 11 cycles and used a J-beta primer mix along with a sample-barcoded 5' primer. TCRdb cleaned the public reads at Q25 with fastp, built clones with MiXCR and kept in-frame beta chains. Here each entry gathers all rows of one CDR3 protein and keeps the most common genes and DNA. The sample table records fewer than 800,000 distinct CDR3 sequences; more than 20% of these occur just once. Jointly, the top ten make up roughly a tenth of the sample. This sample was also put to use in a study of T cells of mothers and their children.

The sequencing sample was made of blood. The receptor set was obtained from a boy aged 5-17 years in good health.

The chain joins TRBV28 to TRBJ1-4; perhaps TRBD1 as D (5 bases). The CDR3 length is 14 residues. CDR1 and CDR2 from the germline V gene are MDHEN and SYDVKM. Between the trimmed V and J ends, which lost 7 bases and 8 bases, there was a span of 17 bases. CDR3 residues: CASNLLGGQEKLFF. CDR3 coding DNA: TGTGCCAGCAACCTATTGGGGGGTCAAGAAAAACTGTTTTTT.

This clonotype was counted a few times. This chain connects TRBV28 to TRBJ2-1; a possible D gene is TRBD2 (5 bases). Germline V CDR1 and CDR2: MDHEN, SYDVKM. The CDR3 spans 14 residues. Trimming pared 5 bases from V and 4 bases from J, leaving 12 bases between. The CDR3: CASSLRTQYNEQFF. The CDR3 DNA reads as TGTGCCAGCAGTCTAAGGACTCAATACAATGAGCAGTTCTTC.

CDR3 region: CASSSHDEQFF. The CDR3 nucleotides are TGTGCCAGCAGCAGCCACGATGAGCAGTTCTTC. The genes are TRBV9 and TRBJ2-1; D not certain. Germline V gene sequence: CDR1 SGDLS, CDR2 YYNGEE. The V end was cut by 4 bases, the J end by 8 bases, with 7 bases between. The CDR3 loop spans 11 amino acids.

In its sample, this clonotype was seen a few times. The V call is TRBV7-3, the J call TRBJ2-5, with a tentative D call TRBD1 (6 bases). CDR1 SGHTA and CDR2 FQGTGA come from the germline V gene. The germline V and J ends were trimmed by 0 bases and 5 bases, with 13 bases remaining between them. This CDR3 has 15 amino acids. In DNA, the CDR3 is TGTGCCAGCAGCTTAACGGGACAAACTACGGAGACCCAGTACTTC. Its translation: CASSLTGQTTETQYF.

This chain joins TRBV12-3 or TRBV12-4 and TRBJ2-3; 7 positions agree with TRBD2. This CDR3 region has 15 residues. With V trimmed by 3 bases and J by 11 bases, 14 bases remained unmatched. Written as DNA, the CDR3 is TGTGCCAGCAGTTTGGCCGGGGGGAGCACAGATGTGCAGTATTTT. This translates into CASSLAGGSTDVQYF.

This clonotype was detected only a few times. The chain joins TRBV7-3 to TRBJ2-1, with a tentative D call TRBD2 (5 bases). The last part of the DNA fits TRBJ2-7 better; the J call may be wrong. From germline, CDR1 is SGHTA and CDR2 FQGTGA. The CDR3 runs to 14 residues. CDR3: CASSLSGLNYEQYF. The CDR3 bases are TGTGCCAGCAGCTTAAGCGGACTGAACTACGAGCAGTACTTC.

V and J are TRBV20-1 and TRBJ1-4, with D unresolved. The V gene's germline CDR1 is DFQATT and CDR2 SNEGSKA (reference sequence). V was trimmed by 6 bases and J by 6 bases, leaving 8 bases between them. The CDR3 extends over 11 amino acids. CDR3: CSAWRDEKLFF. Written as DNA, the CDR3 is TGCAGTGCGTGGAGAGATGAAAAACTGTTTTTT.

There are a few counts of this clonotype. The J gene is TRBJ2-1, the V gene TRBV7-2; a weak D match, TRBD2 (6 bases). Trimming cost V 5 bases and J 8 bases, with 16 bases left between them. Per the germline V gene, CDR1 is SGHTA and CDR2 is FQGNSA. This CDR3 has 14 amino acids. In nucleotides, the CDR3 is TGTGCCAGCAGCAGGGACTGGGCCGGCGATGAGCAGTTCTTC. Its translation is CASSRDWAGDEQFF.

This clonotype was counted a few times. V usage is TRBV20-1 and J usage is TRBJ1-1; D not certain. The germline V gene encodes CDR1 DFQATT and CDR2 SNEGSKA (reference sequence). Trimming took off 5 bases at V and 1 base at J, with 8 bases between the two ends. This CDR3 is 12 amino acids long. The CDR3, as DNA: TGCAGTGCTCCCACGGGGAACACTGAAGCTTTCTTT. Amino acid sequence: CSAPTGNTEAFF.

V is TRBV29-1 and J is TRBJ2-6, with TRBD1 as a possible D gene (6 bases). Trimming removed 6 bases at V and 1 base at J, with 16 bases between. The CDR3 contains 16 residues. Germline values: CDR1 SQVTM, CDR2 ANQGSEA. The CDR3 protein is CSVGAITPSGANVLTF. The CDR3 nucleotides read TGCAGCGTGGGGGCGATCACCCCTTCTGGGGCCAACGTCCTGACTTTC.

V usage is TRBV11-2 and J usage is TRBJ2-3; the D gene is possibly TRBD2 (5 bases). V was shortened by 1 base and J by 2 bases, with 10 bases between the two germline ends. The V gene's germline CDR1 is SGHAT and CDR2 FQNNGV. CDR3 length equals 15 residues. CDR3 amino acids: CASSLGGRYTDTQYF. CDR3 nucleotides: TGTGCCAGCAGCTTAGGCGGGCGGTACACAGATACGCAGTATTTT.

The rearrangement uses TRBV24-1 and TRBJ1-4; D not certain. The V gene's germline CDR1 is KGHDR and CDR2 SFDVKD. Deletions cut 3 bases from V and 0 bases from J, with 7 bases between. The CDR3 is 15 amino acids. The CDR3 sequence is CATSDPGSTNEKLFF. The CDR3 coding sequence is TGTGCCACCAGTGATCCGGGCTCAACTAATGAAAAACTGTTTTTT.

The rearrangement uses TRBV4-3 and TRBJ1-4; no reliable D call. The CDR3 totals 17 residues. CDR1 and CDR2 (germline): LGHNA, YSLEER. Trimming removed 1 base at V and 7 bases at J, with 19 bases between. The CDR3 loop reads CASSQGSSVVQSEKLFF. CDR3 in DNA: TGCGCCAGCAGCCAAGGTTCCTCGGTCGTCCAAAGTGAAAAACTGTTTTTT.

The chain is built from TRBV20-1 and TRBJ2-7; possible D gene TRBD1, 5 bases. The CDR3 runs 16 residues. CDR1 is DFQATT and CDR2 is SNEGSKA in the germline V gene (reference sequence). Trimming removed 3 bases at V and 3 bases at J, with 21 bases between. The CDR3 protein is CSARRGPEDTFYEQYF. The DNA for the CDR3 is TGCAGTGCTAGGCGTGGGCCAGAGGACACGTTCTACGAGCAGTACTTC.